This TCR beta chain was sequenced in a study of T cells in localized non-small cell lung cancer. Study outcomes and limitations: Greater blood T cell density accompanied longer overall survival.

With regard to this clone: Its antigen is unidentified.

TCRdb keeps only in-frame clones here, not all; method: immunoSEQ multiplex PCR. The profile shows approximately 29,000 clones, 78% of them singletons. Per the germline V gene, CDR1 is SGHRS and CDR2 is YFSETQ. The J segment lost 0 bases and the V segment lost 5 bases, leaving 6 bases of the junction unmatched. The CDR3 consists of 15 residues. Sequenced here: peripheral blood, sampled before any cancer treatment. This receptor was identified in a male donor older than 55 with stage II squamous cell lung carcinoma. This chain uses TRBV5-1 with TRBJ2-7; 9 positions match TRBD1. The CDR3 nucleotides are TGCGCCAGCAGGTCAGACAGGGGGGCCTCCTACGAGCAGTACTTC. It encodes CASRSDRGASYEQYF.